This T cell receptor beta chain was sequenced during a study of blood T cell repertoires in COVID-19. The overall study: The study drew acute and convalescent COVID-19 samples from the United States, Italy and Spain.

CDR3 size: 19 residues. V lost 9 bases to trimming and J lost 0 bases; unmatched junction nucleotides: 16. Germline V gives CDR1 SNHLY, CDR2 FYNNEI. This clone was counted a few times. Per the authors' pipeline: Estimates of nucleated cell counts were drawn from the amplification of reference gene primers. Profiled with immunoSEQ multiplex PCR; TCRdb holds only in-frame clones, not every one. Clone size and V and J calls were adopted from that table, with D and trimming inferred from the DNA. The sample lists 380,000 or so clones, over 65% occurring once. Sequenced sample: peripheral blood. This chain connects TRBV2 to TRBJ2-1; 11 bases line up with TRBD2. The TCR sequence derives from a human donor with acute or convalescent COVID-19. The donor label of this sample is uncertain. The CDR3 nucleotides are TGTGCCAGAACCTCTGGGTGGGCTAGCGGGGGGAGCTCCTACAATGAGCAGTTCTTC. Its protein product is CARTSGWASGGSSYNEQFF.